This is a list of T cell receptor beta chains from one sample in a study of blood T cells in healthy people across ages. TCRdb redid the calling of the 5' RACE reads with MiXCR, one entry per CDR3 protein. The table has around 650,000 distinct CDR3 sequences, 40% to 45% seen once. The sequenced sample consisted of blood. The receptors were sampled from a man older than 75 in good health. Both conserved end residues are part of each CDR3. The D gene is left open where the match is weak. A clone size is listed for some rows: how often the clone was seen (once, few, many), or a class if it is expanded.

clone_size j_call v_call d_call cdr3_aa cdr3_nt
- TRBJ1-1 TRBV28 - CAARTGGTEAFF TGTGCCGCCCGGACGGGGGGGACTGAAGCTTTCTTT
- TRBJ2-4 TRBV6-2/TRBV6-3 TRBD2 CASSGLAGIAKNIQYF TGTGCCAGCAGCGGACTAGCGGGAATAGCCAAAAACATTCAGTACTTC
few TRBJ2-5 TRBV20-1 TRBD2 CSAKASGGYQETQYF TGCAGTGCTAAAGCTAGCGGGGGGTACCAAGAGACCCAGTACTTC
- TRBJ2-5 TRBV14 TRBD2 CASSQATSGRVETQYF TGTGCCAGCAGCCAAGCGACTAGCGGGAGGGTAGAGACCCAGTACTTC
many TRBJ2-1 TRBV6-1 - CASSYNEQFF TGTGCCAGCTCTTACAATGAGCAGTTCTTC
many TRBJ2-3 TRBV5-5 - CASSLRLGSTDTQYF TGTGCCAGCAGCTTGCGTCTCGGTAGCACAGATACGCAGTATTTT
few TRBJ1-6 TRBV7-8 TRBD1 CASSSATGAPNSPLHF TGTGCCAGCAGCTCAGCGACAGGGGCTCCTAATTCACCCCTCCACTTT
- TRBJ2-7 TRBV6-2/TRBV6-3 - CASSTGTTGEQYF TGTGCCAGCAGTACCGGGACAACGGGCGAGCAGTACTTC
- TRBJ2-1 TRBV6-2/TRBV6-3 TRBD2 CASDSSGGEQFF TGTGCCAGCGACTCTTCGGGAGGCGAGCAGTTCTTC
- TRBJ2-7 TRBV11-3 - CASSFRGALDEQYF TGTGCCAGCAGCTTTCGGGGGGCGCTGGACGAGCAGTACTTC
- TRBJ2-1 TRBV20-1 TRBD2 CSATYSGRPYNEQFF TGCAGTGCTACATATAGCGGGAGACCTTACAATGAGCAGTTCTTC
few TRBJ2-7 TRBV27 - CASSFVGGEQYF TGTGCCAGCAGTTTTGTTGGGGGGGAGCAGTACTTC
many TRBJ2-7 TRBV20-1 TRBD2 CSANRASGRALEQYF TGCAGTGCTAACCGCGCGAGCGGGAGGGCCCTCGAGCAGTACTTC
- TRBJ2-5 TRBV11-2 - CASSLSQRPMRAETQYF TGTGCCAGCAGCTTATCCCAACGACCTATGAGGGCGGAGACCCAGTACTTC
many TRBJ2-1 TRBV4-3 TRBD1 CASSQDTGGSNEQFF TGCGCCAGCAGCCAGGATACAGGGGGATCCAATGAGCAGTTCTTC
- TRBJ2-1 TRBV27 TRBD1 CASRPRGGTGGYNEQFF TGTGCCAGCAGGCCCAGGGGGGGGACAGGGGGCTACAATGAGCAGTTCTTC
- TRBJ2-7 TRBV28 - CASTDSPLEQYF TGTGCCAGCACCGACAGCCCTCTCGAGCAGTACTTC
- TRBJ1-6 TRBV20-1 TRBD1 CSALVTGGANSPLHF TGCAGTGCCCTCGTTACAGGGGGCGCGAATTCACCCCTCCACTTT
- TRBJ2-2 TRBV11-2 - CASSLDLITEAGTGELFF TGTGCCAGCAGCTTAGATTTAATAACAGAGGCGGGAACCGGGGAGCTGTTTTTT
- TRBJ1-5 TRBV20-1 TRBD1 CSARDSGGRQPQHF TGCAGTGCTAGAGATTCAGGGGGCAGGCAGCCCCAGCATTTT
- TRBJ2-7 TRBV4-3 - CASSQIGPPYEQYF TGCGCCAGCAGCCAAATCGGGCCCCCCTACGAGCAGTACTTC
- TRBJ2-3 TRBV4-1 - CASSQDSSAGWSADTQYF TGCGCCAGCAGCCAAGATTCGTCGGCCGGATGGAGCGCAGATACGCAGTATTTT
- TRBJ1-1 TRBV4-2 TRBD1 CASSQGRQGGTEAFF TGTGCCAGCAGCCAGGGCCGACAGGGAGGAACTGAAGCTTTCTTT
- TRBJ2-2 TRBV11-3 - CASSLRPRAGRYTGELFF TGTGCCAGCAGCCTCCGTCCCAGGGCAGGGCGATACACCGGGGAGCTGTTTTTT
many TRBJ2-1 TRBV20-1 TRBD2 CSAQGWTSGRNEQFF TGCAGTGCTCAGGGATGGACTAGCGGGAGGAATGAGCAGTTCTTC
- TRBJ1-5 TRBV6-1 - CASREDSVSNQPQHF TGTGCCAGCAGGGAGGACAGTGTCAGCAATCAGCCCCAGCATTTT
few TRBJ1-2 TRBV7-9 - CASSLGGARALYGYTF TGTGCCAGCAGCTTAGGCGGGGCCAGGGCCCTCTATGGCTACACCTTC
few TRBJ2-7 TRBV20-1 TRBD2 CSAREAGSSYEQYF TGCAGTGCTAGAGAAGCGGGGTCCTCCTACGAGCAGTACTTC
once TRBJ2-5 TRBV12-3/TRBV12-4 - CASTTRGTETQYF TGTGCCAGCACCACTAGGGGGACCGAGACCCAGTACTTC
few TRBJ2-7 TRBV6-6 - CASKGRDSYEQYF TGTGCCAGCAAGGGTCGGGATTCCTACGAGCAGTACTTC
- TRBJ2-1 TRBV7-2 TRBD2 CASSFTSGGIDNNEQFF TGTGCCAGCAGCTTTACTAGCGGGGGGATCGATAACAATGAGCAGTTCTTC
few TRBJ2-5 TRBV9 - CASSVGHLETQYF TGTGCCAGCAGCGTAGGGCATTTAGAGACCCAGTACTTC
- TRBJ1-6 TRBV7-2 - CASRQQGLGLTLHF TGTGCCAGCAGGCAACAGGGCCTAGGATTAACCCTCCACTTT
few TRBJ2-7 TRBV2 TRBD1 CASSEQGQTYEQYF TGTGCCAGCAGTGAACAGGGACAGACCTACGAGCAGTACTTC
- TRBJ2-7 TRBV3-1 TRBD2 CASSQGRRLAVSYNEQYF TGTGCCAGCAGCCAAGGAAGAAGACTAGCGGTCTCCTACAATGAGCAGTACTTC
- TRBJ2-2 TRBV3-1 TRBD2 CASSRSSGPNTGELFF TGTGCCAGCAGCCGGTCTAGCGGTCCGAACACCGGGGAGCTGTTTTTT
- TRBJ2-1 TRBV20-1 TRBD2 CSARPRSLAGGNEQFF TGCAGTGCTAGACCACGGTCCCTAGCGGGGGGCAATGAGCAGTTCTTC
- TRBJ1-1 TRBV6-2/TRBV6-3 - CASSQQPAGLNTEAFF TGTGCCAGCAGCCAACAACCGGCGGGGTTGAACACTGAAGCTTTCTTT
few TRBJ2-7 TRBV29-1 TRBD2 CSVMTSWYEQYF TGCAGCGTTATGACTAGCTGGTACGAGCAGTACTTC
- TRBJ2-7 TRBV7-2 TRBD1 CASSLGAGGSTYEQYF TGTGCCAGCAGCTTAGGGGCAGGGGGTTCGACCTACGAGCAGTACTTC
- TRBJ1-5 TRBV2 - CASSGATGRHSNQPQHF TGTGCCAGCAGTGGTGCCACGGGACGACATAGCAATCAGCCCCAGCATTTT
- TRBJ1-6 TRBV9 - CASSVNRGKGSPLHF TGTGCCAGCAGCGTAAATAGGGGTAAAGGCTCACCCCTCCACTTT
- TRBJ2-7 TRBV7-6 TRBD1 CASSIRTGSGDEQYF TGTGCCAGCAGCATTAGGACAGGCTCTGGAGACGAGCAGTACTTC
few TRBJ1-5 TRBV6-2/TRBV6-3 - CASSWEVRQPQHF TGTGCCAGCAGTTGGGAGGTAAGGCAGCCCCAGCATTTT
few TRBJ2-5 TRBV12-3/TRBV12-4 - CASRPREEETQYF TGTGCCAGCAGACCTAGGGAGGAAGAGACCCAGTACTTC
- TRBJ2-5 TRBV7-9 - CASSLATGNEQYF TGTGCCAGCAGCTTAGCGACTGGGAATGAGCAGTACTTC
- TRBJ2-5 TRBV6-2/TRBV6-3 TRBD1 CASSGTGSREQYF TGTGCCAGCAGTGGGACAGGATCGAGAGAGCAGTACTTC
few TRBJ1-6 TRBV12-3/TRBV12-4 TRBD1 CASSFRQGGSPLHF TGTGCCAGCAGCTTCCGACAGGGTGGATCACCCCTCCACTTT
many TRBJ2-5 TRBV29-1 - CSVDGSGGLETQYF TGCAGCGTTGATGGTTCGGGGGGCCTAGAGACCCAGTACTTC
- TRBJ2-7 TRBV6-2/TRBV6-3 TRBD1 CATATGFSYEQYF TGTGCCACCGCGACAGGGTTCTCCTACGAGCAGTACTTC
few TRBJ2-7 TRBV27 - CASRSKGGTEGGYEQYF TGTGCCAGCAGAAGTAAGGGCGGGACCGAAGGTGGCTACGAGCAGTACTTC
few TRBJ2-7 TRBV20-1 TRBD2 CSAIGGNYEQYF TGCAGTGCGATCGGGGGGAACTACGAGCAGTACTTC